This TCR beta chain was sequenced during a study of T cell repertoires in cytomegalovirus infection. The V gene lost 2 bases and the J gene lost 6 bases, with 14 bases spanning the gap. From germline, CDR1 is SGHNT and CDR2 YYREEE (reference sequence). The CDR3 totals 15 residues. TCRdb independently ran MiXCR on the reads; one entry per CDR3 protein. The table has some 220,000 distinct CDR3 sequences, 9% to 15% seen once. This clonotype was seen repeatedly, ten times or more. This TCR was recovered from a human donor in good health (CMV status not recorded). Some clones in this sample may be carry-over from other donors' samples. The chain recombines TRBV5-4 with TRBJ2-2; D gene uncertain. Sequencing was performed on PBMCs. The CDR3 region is CASSFTQAVSGELFF. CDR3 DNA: TGTGCCAGCAGCTTCACCCAGGCTGTATCCGGGGAGCTGTTTTTT. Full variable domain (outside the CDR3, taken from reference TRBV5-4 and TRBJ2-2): ETGVTQSPTHLIKTRGQQVTLRCSSQSGHNTVSWYQQALGQGPQFIFQYYREEENGRGNFPPRFSGLQFPNYSSELNVNALELDDSALYLCASSFTQAVSGELFFGEGSRLTVL.